Presented here are 25 T cell receptor beta chains from one specimen sequenced in a study of blood T cell repertoires in COVID-19. The method was immunoSEQ multiplex PCR; TCRdb's version includes in-frame clones alone and lacks a portion of them. The sample consists of some 200,000 clones, around 84% of them appearing once. Sequenced: peripheral blood. These receptor sequences come from a man aged 80 or over with acute or convalescent COVID-19.

This chain connects TRBV6-5 to TRBJ2-3, with TRBD2 matching 10 bases. J lost 5 bases, V lost 4 bases, and 9 bases had no gene match. Germline CDR1 is MNHEY and CDR2 is SVGAGI. This CDR3 has 16 residues. CDR3 sequence: CASSLRASGRRDTQYF. DNA for the CDR3: TGTGCCAGCAGTTTGAGGGCTAGCGGGAGAAGAGATACGCAGTATTTT.

The chain combines TRBV5-5 with TRBJ2-3; 9 nucleotides align to TRBD1. Trimming at V came to 4 bases and at J to 4 bases, leaving 10 bases not matched to a gene. CDR1 is SGHKS and CDR2 is YYEKEE in the germline V gene (reference sequence). This CDR3 spans 16 amino acids. The CDR3 DNA reads TGTGCCAGCAGCCCCCGACAGGGGGTACCCGCAGATACGCAGTATTTT. Translated, it gives CASSPRQGVPADTQYF.

The chain couples TRBV2 to TRBJ2-3, with D possibly being TRBD1 (6 bases). The CDR3 consists of 15 residues. CDR1 and CDR2 from the germline V gene are SNHLY and FYNNEI. Between the trimmed V and J ends, which lost 8 bases and 4 bases, there was a span of 19 bases. CDR3 nucleotides: TGTGCCAGCGATCAGACAGGCCTTACTCCAGATACGCAGTATTTT. Protein product: CASDQTGLTPDTQYF. Looking up the rest from reference TRBV2 and TRBJ2-3 gives the full variable domain: EPEVTQTPSHQVTQMGQEVILRCVPISNHLYFYWYRQILGQKVEFLVSFYNNEISEKSEIFDDQFSVERPDGSNFTLKIRSTKLEDSAMYFCASDQTGLTPDTQYFGPGTRLTVL.

There are a few counts of this clone. The chain links TRBV28 to TRBJ1-2; TRBD1 agrees at 7 bases. Losses at the gene ends were 5 bases for V and 4 bases for J; bases not matched to a gene: 13. CDR1 MDHEN and CDR2 SYDVKM come from the germline V gene. This CDR3 comprises 16 residues. CDR3 in DNA: TGTGCCAGCAGTCCGCCCGGACAGGTTCAGGTCTATGGCTACACCTTC. This gives the protein CASSPPGQVQVYGYTF.

J is TRBJ2-2 and V is TRBV19; 7 positions match TRBD2. The CDR3 sequence is 14 residues long. The V segment lost 6 bases and the J segment 5 bases; nucleotides outside the gene matches: 6. Germline CDR1 LNHDA, CDR2 SQIVND (reference sequence). The CDR3 loop is CASSSWGGTGELFF. CDR3 bases: TGTGCCAGTAGCAGCTGGGGGGGGACCGGGGAGCTGTTTTTT.

The rearrangement links TRBV7-2 to TRBJ2-3, with 10 bases fitting TRBD2. The CDR3 is made up of 16 amino acids. V gave up 2 bases and J gave up 1 base; unmatched junction bases: 3. In germline, CDR1 is SGHTA, CDR2 FQGNSA. The CDR3 protein is CASSLSLAGRTDTQYF. CDR3 in DNA: TGTGCCAGCAGCTTATCACTAGCGGGGCGCACAGATACGCAGTATTTT. Using reference TRBV7-2 and TRBJ2-3 for the parts outside the CDR3, the full variable domain is GAGVSQSPSNKVTEKGKDVELRCDPISGHTALYWYRQSLGQGLEFLIYFQGNSAPDKSGLPSDRFSAERTGGSVSTLTIQRTQQEDSAVYLCASSLSLAGRTDTQYFGPGTRLTVL.

CDR3 protein: CASSLAPTGNYGYTF. The DNA of the CDR3 is TGTGCCAGTAGTCTGGCCCCGACAGGCAACTATGGCTACACCTTC. V gene TRBV19 combines with J gene TRBJ1-2, with a possible D match to TRBD1 (6 bases). The V gene lost 5 bases and the J gene lost 2 bases, with 15 bases spanning the gap. The CDR3 sequence is 15 residues long. The germline V gene encodes CDR1 LNHDA and CDR2 SQIVND (reference sequence).

This sequence joins TRBV19 and TRBJ2-3, with D possibly matching TRBD2 (7 bases). V lost 5 bases to trimming and J lost 6 bases, with 18 bases between them. This CDR3 spans 15 amino acids. Germline V gene sequence: CDR1 LNHDA, CDR2 SQIVND (reference sequence). The CDR3 protein is CASSPGALGGDTQYF. The CDR3 DNA sequence: TGTGCCAGTAGTCCAGGGGCCCTGGGGGGGGATACGCAGTATTTT.

The chain links TRBV6-2 or TRBV6-3 to TRBJ2-2, with D unresolved. The V gene's germline CDR1 is MNHEY and CDR2 SVGEGT. V gave up 4 bases and J gave up 1 base, with 7 bases separating them. CDR3 size: 14 residues. CDR3 sequence reads: CASSLSQNTGELFF. DNA of the CDR3: TGTGCCAGCAGTTTGAGTCAGAACACCGGGGAGCTGTTTTTT.

Concerning this clone itself: Its ends do not fully match the called genes, so a read error is possible. This chain links TRBV18 with TRBJ2-5, with 13 bases that match TRBD2. This CDR3 comprises 13 residues. Per the germline V gene, CDR1 is KGHSH and CDR2 is LQKENI. CDR3 region: CASSPRGTSGADF. DNA for the CDR3: TGTGCCAGCTCACCAAGGGGGACTAGCGGGGCCGACTTC.

This clone appeared once. CDR3 loop: CASSSSRLTGELFF. CDR3 in DNA: TGCGCCAGCAGCTCGAGCAGACTCACCGGGGAGCTGTTTTTT. The chain combines TRBV5-1 with TRBJ2-2; D remains unclear. Germline V gene sequence: CDR1 SGHRS, CDR2 YFSETQ. The CDR3 is 14 residues long. The V and J ends lost 3 bases and 4 bases respectively, with 10 bases between them.

The rearrangement joins TRBV24-1 to TRBJ2-7; perhaps TRBD1 as D (6 bases). V lost 0 bases and J lost 0, with 17 bases in between. The V gene's germline CDR1 is KGHDR and CDR2 SFDVKD. This CDR3 spans 18 amino acids. The DNA for the CDR3 is TGTGCCACCAGTGATTTGCAACTATGGCCAGGGGTCTCCTACGAGCAGTACTTC. Translation: CATSDLQLWPGVSYEQYF.

The rearrangement links TRBV18 to TRBJ2-3; unclear D gene. The CDR3 loop spans 12 amino acids. V was trimmed by 6 bases and J by 0 bases, leaving 4 bases between them. Germline CDR1 is KGHSH and CDR2 is LQKENI. The CDR3 coding sequence is TGTGCCAGCTCCCCTAGCACAGATACGCAGTATTTT. It is translated as CASSPSTDTQYF.

V is TRBV29-1 and J is TRBJ2-1; no clear D. Trimming removed 4 bases at V and 0 bases at J, with 19 bases between. CDR1 and CDR2 from the germline V gene are SQVTM and ANQGSEA. This CDR3 has 17 amino acids. CDR3 in amino acids: CSVAVGPLGVSYNEQFF. CDR3 sequence (DNA): TGCAGCGTTGCTGTTGGGCCTCTGGGCGTCTCCTACAATGAGCAGTTCTTC.

The V gene is TRBV10-2, the J gene TRBJ1-1, with D possibly matching TRBD1 (6 bases). Germline V gene lookup returns CDR1 WSHSY and CDR2 SAAADI. The CDR3 runs to 14 residues. The ends were cut back, 7 bases at V and 0 bases at J, with 12 bases in the middle. CDR3 region: CASKGTGLNTEAFF. CDR3 coding DNA: TGCGCCAGCAAGGGCACAGGGTTGAACACTGAAGCTTTCTTT.

In the case of this clone: At one end the junction does not follow the germline gene, possibly because of a read error. This chain uses TRBV23-1 with TRBJ2-7, with TRBD1 matching over 7 bases. TRBV23-1 is recorded as an ORF, its role being uncertain. The CDR3 extends over 10 amino acids. The CDR3 sequence is CASSRAQGTF. The DNA for the CDR3 is TGCGCCAGCAGTCGAGCACAGGGGACCTTC.

This clone rates as medium-sized. The rearrangement uses TRBV28 and TRBJ2-5, with 10 bases matching TRBD2. Trimming cost V 0 bases and J 2 bases; bases outside gene matches: 3. The CDR3 loop spans 16 amino acids. Germline assignment: CDR1 MDHEN and CDR2 SYDVKM. Written as DNA, the CDR3 is TGTGCCAGCAGTTTATGGGCTAGCGGGGGTCAAGAGACCCAGTACTTC. Translation: CASSLWASGGQETQYF. Full variable domain (missing parts from reference TRBV28 and TRBJ2-5): DVKVTQSSRYLVKRTGEKVFLECVQDMDHENMFWYRQDPGLGLRLIYFSYDVKMKEKGDIPEGYSVSREKKERFSLILESASTNQTSMYLCASSLWASGGQETQYFGPGTRLLVL.

This clone was recorded once. Compared with germline, one end of the junction differs, possibly owing to a read error. CDR3 sequence (DNA): TGTGCCAGCAGTTCCCTCGACTCCTTAGCCGCCGCGTTT. Protein product: CASSSLDSLAAAF. The chain uses TRBV6-6 and TRBJ1-3, with no clear D. CDR3 length equals 13 residues. CDR1 is MNHNY, CDR2 SVGAGI, per germline (reference sequence).

The gene calls are TRBV10-3 and TRBJ1-1, with TRBD1 identical over 8 bases. J gave up 0 bases and V 10 bases, and 7 bases lay outside the gene matches. Germline CDR1 is ENHRY and CDR2 is SYGVKD. CDR3 length: 14 residues. CDR3 in amino acids: CATGTGVMNTEAFF. The CDR3 DNA reads as TGTGCCACCGGGACAGGAGTAATGAACACTGAAGCTTTCTTT.

Here the CDR3 DNA reads TGTGCCAGCAGAGCGGGACAATTTCTCCCTGAGCAGTTCTTC. Protein: CASRAGQFLPEQFF. The chain carries TRBV6-5 and TRBJ2-1, with D perhaps matching TRBD2 (7 bases). The V gene's germline CDR1 is MNHEY and CDR2 SVGAGI. The CDR3 covers 14 residues. Trimming removed 6 bases from V and 9 bases from J, with 18 bases in between.

This clone has more than one count but fewer than ten. J is TRBJ1-5 and V is TRBV30, with 12 nucleotides matching TRBD1. The junction had 10 bases not matched to a gene; V was cut back by 1 base and J by 6 bases. The germline V gene encodes CDR1 GTSNPN and CDR2 SVGIG (reference sequence). The CDR3 is made up of 17 amino acids. DNA for the CDR3: TGTGCCTGGAGTGCGAACTCGGGACAGGGGGCGCGTCAGCCCCAGCATTTT. Translated: CAWSANSGQGARQPQHF.

The rearrangement joins TRBV19 to TRBJ1-2; 8 nucleotides match TRBD1. The ends lost 6 bases at V and 5 bases at J; junction bases unmatched: 5. There are 13 residues in the CDR3. From germline, CDR1 is LNHDA and CDR2 SQIVND (reference sequence). CDR3 nucleotide sequence: TGTGCCAGTAGGCCGGACAGGGTATATGGCTACACCTTC. Translation: CASRPDRVYGYTF.

This chain connects TRBV7-2 to TRBJ2-7, with 12 bases aligning to TRBD2. This CDR3 contains 18 residues. With 5 bases clipped from V and 3 bases from J, the junction kept 14 bases outside the gene matches. The germline CDR1 and CDR2 sequences are SGHTA and FQGNSA. The DNA of the CDR3 is TGTGCCAGCAGCCCAAACCGATTACGGACTAGCGGGATCTACGAGCAGTACTTC. Translated, it gives CASSPNRLRTSGIYEQYF.

The chain uses TRBV27 and TRBJ2-5, with 7 bases matching TRBD1. Germline CDR1 reads MNHEY; CDR2 reads SMNVEV (reference sequence). The CDR3 loop spans 14 amino acids. Losses at the gene ends were 4 bases for V and 5 bases for J; bases not matched to a gene: 7. As DNA, the CDR3 is TGTGCCAGCAGTTCGCTCAGGGGGTCGGAGACCCAGTACTTC. It encodes CASSSLRGSETQYF.

The CDR3 DNA follows: TGTGCCACCAGCATTGTAGCGACAGGGGGCTACTCTGGAAACACCATATATTTT. Translated, it gives CATSIVATGGYSGNTIYF. The genes are TRBV15 and TRBJ1-3; 10 bases fit TRBD1. The J segment lost 0 bases and the V segment lost 4 bases, leaving 9 bases of the junction unmatched. Germline CDR1 reads LNHNV; CDR2 reads YYDKDF (reference sequence). This CDR3 region has 18 residues.